The 17 T cell receptor beta chains reported below all come from one sample, sequenced in a study of blood T cell repertoires in COVID-19. Produced via immunoSEQ multiplex PCR; TCRdb's table is partial and in-frame only. The table lists more than 150,000 clones, roughly 80% of them singletons. Sequences were obtained from PBMCs or T cells enriched from blood (not recorded which). The source is a middle-aged man who had recovered from COVID-19.

This clone occurred a few times. This chain links TRBV18 with TRBJ1-4; TRBD1 aligns across 7 bases. Germline V gene sequence: CDR1 KGHSH, CDR2 LQKENI. This CDR3 has 14 residues. Germline trimming cut 3 bases from V and 3 bases from J; bases unmatched to any gene: 1. CDR3 residues: CASSPGQPNEKLFF. The DNA for the CDR3 is TGTGCCAGCTCACCGGGACAGCCTAATGAAAAACTGTTTTTT.

The chain is built from TRBV6-5 and TRBJ2-3, with 7 bases that match TRBD2. Trimming cost V 7 bases and J 6 bases; bases outside gene matches: 10. Germline values: CDR1 MNHEY, CDR2 SVGAGI. The CDR3 covers 14 residues. CDR3 DNA sequence: TGTGCCAGCAAATATCGAGCGGGACTGGATACGCAGTATTTT. Translating it yields CASKYRAGLDTQYF.

The rearrangement links TRBV7-9 to TRBJ1-1; 7 nucleotides agree with TRBD1. After removal of 5 bases from V and 10 bases from J, the junction contained 7 bases not matched to a gene. The CDR3 has 12 residues. Germline V gene sequence: CDR1 SEHNR, CDR2 FQNEAQ (reference sequence). The CDR3, as DNA: TGTGCCAGCAGCGAAAACAGGGGCGCAGCTTTCTTT. Translated, it gives CASSENRGAAFF.

The CDR3 bases are TGTGCCAGCTCACCCCTAGGAGACAGGGTTGTCACCGGGGAGCTGTTTTTT. It yields the protein CASSPLGDRVVTGELFF. The chain has TRBV18 and TRBJ2-2, with 7 bases that match TRBD1. V dropped 3 bases and J dropped 4; count of bases not matched to a gene: 11. CDR3 length equals 17 residues. Per the germline V gene, CDR1 is KGHSH and CDR2 is LQKENI.

The chain uses TRBV30 and TRBJ1-1; 9 bases are shared with TRBD1. In germline, CDR1 is GTSNPN, CDR2 SVGIG (reference sequence). This CDR3 has 14 amino acids. Germline trimming cut 3 bases from V and 10 bases from J; bases unmatched to any gene: 12. CDR3 sequence reads: CAWSEGTGRSGAFF. Written as DNA, the CDR3 is TGTGCCTGGAGCGAGGGGACAGGGAGGTCTGGAGCTTTCTTT.

V is TRBV5-1 and J is TRBJ2-3; 10 positions agree with TRBD1. The CDR3 totals 18 residues. Germline loops: CDR1 SGHRS, CDR2 YFSETQ. V trimming: 4 bases; J trimming: 2 bases; junction bases outside the gene matches: 13. In DNA, the CDR3 is TGCGCCAGCAGCCCCCTTGGACCGGGACAGGGGTTCACAGATACGCAGTATTTT. Translated, it gives CASSPLGPGQGFTDTQYF.

This chain uses TRBV6-4 with TRBJ2-5; the match to TRBD2 covers 7 bases. Germline lookup yields CDR1 MRHNA and CDR2 SNTAGT. V trimming: 3 bases; J trimming: 2 bases; junction bases outside the gene matches: 6. The CDR3 totals 15 residues. The CDR3 here is CASSEGGTHQETQYF. CDR3 DNA sequence: TGTGCCAGCAGTGAGGGGGGGACCCATCAAGAGACCCAGTACTTC.

The J gene is TRBJ2-2, the V gene TRBV7-2, with unresolved D. The germline V and J ends were trimmed by 1 base and 8 bases, with 11 bases remaining between them. The CDR3 is 14 residues long. In germline, CDR1 is SGHTA, CDR2 FQGNSA. CDR3 sequence (DNA): TGTGCCAGCAGCTTAGGTCCTAGTTTAGGGGAGCTGTTTTTT. Protein product: CASSLGPSLGELFF.

V gene TRBV29-1 combines with J gene TRBJ1-1; weak D call: TRBD1 (6 bases). In germline, CDR1 is SQVTM, CDR2 ANQGSEA. The CDR3 length is 11 residues. Between the trimmed V and J ends, which lost 1 base and 11 bases, there was a span of 11 bases. The CDR3 nucleotides read TGCAGCGTTGAAGGACGGACAGAGGCTTTCTTT. Protein: CSVEGRTEAFF.

The chain couples TRBV19 to TRBJ2-1; 10 bases line up with TRBD2. The CDR3 is 19 amino acids. CDR1 and CDR2 from the germline V gene are LNHDA and SQIVND (reference sequence). Trimming at V came to 1 base and at J to 2 bases, leaving 11 bases not matched to a gene. CDR3 nucleotides: TGTGCCAGTAGTATAGTCGGCGTGCTAGCGGGAGATCCCTACAATGAGCAGTTCTTC. Translated: CASSIVGVLAGDPYNEQFF.

The chain couples TRBV6-5 to TRBJ2-1, with a weak D call TRBD2 (7 bases). Trimming removed 6 bases from V and 7 bases from J, with 19 bases in between. Germline loops: CDR1 MNHEY, CDR2 SVGAGI. The CDR3 contains 15 residues. The CDR3 DNA is TGTGCCAGCAGAAGAGGGGGGGCGCCTGAGAATGAGCAGTTCTTC. It is translated as CASRRGGAPENEQFF.

The chain combines TRBV7-8 with TRBJ1-6, with D possibly TRBD1 on 6 matching bases. V dropped 5 bases and J dropped 5 bases, with 13 bases sitting between them. Germline values: CDR1 SGHVS, CDR2 FQNEAQ. The CDR3 has 15 residues. The CDR3 nucleotides are TGTGCCAGCAGCGTCCCGACAGGCAATAATTCACCCCTCCACTTT. Protein sequence: CASSVPTGNNSPLHF.

The chain is built from TRBV6-6 and TRBJ1-1, with 7 nucleotides matching TRBD1. This CDR3 has 15 residues. Looked up from germline, CDR1 is MNHNY and CDR2 is SVGAGI (reference sequence). V was clipped by 6 bases and J by 0 bases; unmatched bases: 7. The chain's CDR3 is CASRGQKTLNTEAFF. Written as DNA, the CDR3 is TGTGCCAGCAGGGGACAGAAGACCTTGAACACTGAAGCTTTCTTT.

CDR3 loop: CASSTPESRGFF. As DNA, the CDR3 is TGTGCCAGCAGCACCCCGGAAAGTAGGGGTTTCTTC. The rearrangement joins TRBV7-2 to TRBJ2-1, with TRBD1 as a possible D gene (5 bases). The CDR3 consists of 12 residues. Per the germline V gene, CDR1 is SGHTA and CDR2 is FQGNSA. With 5 bases removed from V and 16 bases from J, the gap between germline ends came to 18 bases.

The V gene is TRBV29-1, the J gene TRBJ1-4; no clear D. The V gene lost 4 bases and the J gene lost 2 bases, with 8 bases spanning the gap. The CDR3 is 13 amino acids. CDR1 is SQVTM and CDR2 is ANQGSEA in the germline V gene. CDR3 region: CSVGRGTNEKLFF. In nucleotides, the CDR3 is TGCAGCGTTGGCCGAGGGACTAATGAAAAACTGTTTTTT. Looking up the rest from reference TRBV29-1 and TRBJ1-4 gives the full variable domain: SAVISQKPSRDICQRGTSLTIQCQVDSQVTMMFWYRQQPGQSLTLIATANQGSEATYESGFVIDKFPISRPNLTFSTLTVSNMSPEDSSIYLCSVGRGTNEKLFFGSGTQLSVL.

The chain links TRBV11-3 to TRBJ2-3; TRBD1 is a possible D gene (6 bases). CDR3 length: 15 residues. V lost 1 base, J lost 3 bases, and 11 bases lay in between. Germline CDR1 is SGHNT and CDR2 is YENEEA. The CDR3 region is CASSLGQGMTDTQYF. The CDR3 DNA follows: TGTGCCAGCAGCTTAGGCCAGGGGATGACAGATACGCAGTATTTT.

This clone was seen only a few times. This chain uses TRBV12-3 or TRBV12-4 with TRBJ1-5, with 9 bases identical to TRBD1. J gave up 4 bases and V 11 bases, and 6 bases lay outside the gene matches. The CDR3 is 13 amino acids. The CDR3: CASGQGLNQPQHF. The CDR3 nucleotides are TGTGCCTCGGGACAGGGCTTAAATCAGCCCCAGCATTTT.